Below are 25 T cell receptor beta chains sequenced from a single sample in a study of OX40 agonist ivuxolimab in advanced cancers. Sequencing used immunoSEQ multiplex PCR; TCRdb keeps in-frame clones, though not all of them. The sample lists about 36,000 clones, about 80% occurring once. This specimen was CD4+ or CD8+ T cells sorted from blood, taken in a trial of the OX40 agonist ivuxolimab. All receptors come from an adult with an advanced solid tumor such as melanoma, head and neck, liver or kidney cancer.

The genes are TRBV2 and TRBJ1-2, with D maybe TRBD1 (5 bases). The CDR3 sequence is 16 residues long. With 2 bases removed from V and 5 bases from J, the gap between germline ends came to 18 bases. Looked up from germline, CDR1 is SNHLY and CDR2 is FYNNEI. The CDR3 is CASSEIQGPSSYGYTF. Here the CDR3 DNA reads TGTGCCAGCAGTGAAATTCAGGGTCCCTCTTCGTATGGCTACACCTTC.

This chain links TRBV6-5 with TRBJ2-5; possible D gene TRBD2, 5 bases. This CDR3 has 16 residues. Germline V CDR1 and CDR2: MNHEY, SVGAGI. Trimming cost V 2 bases and J 1 base, with 14 bases left between them. Here the CDR3 reads CASSYLGSGGQETQYF. CDR3 DNA: TGTGCCAGCAGTTACCTCGGGTCAGGAGGCCAAGAGACCCAGTACTTC.

This clone was detected only a few times. The chain recombines TRBV9 with TRBJ2-6; no firm D call. Trimming took off 2 bases at V and 3 bases at J, with 18 bases between the two ends. This CDR3 has 18 residues. Germline lookup yields CDR1 SGDLS and CDR2 YYNGEE. In nucleotides, the CDR3 is TGTGCCAGCAGCGTCGATAGTGTTCCCCATGGTGGGGCCAACGTCCTGACTTTC. It specifies CASSVDSVPHGGANVLTF.

This clone is labeled medium-sized. The chain recombines TRBV5-1 with TRBJ1-2, with 10 bases lining up with TRBD1. CDR1 and CDR2 (germline): SGHRS, YFSETQ. After removal of 3 bases from V and 3 bases from J, the junction contained 5 bases not matched to a gene. The CDR3 contains 15 residues. The CDR3 is CASSSRDRGHYGYTF. The CDR3, as DNA: TGCGCCAGCAGCTCCCGGGACAGGGGCCACTATGGCTACACCTTC.

This clone is categorized as medium-sized (0.01 to 0.1%). The V and J genes are TRBV28 and TRBJ2-7; no definite D call. Trimming removed 3 bases at V and 6 bases at J, with 15 bases between. CDR1 MDHEN and CDR2 SYDVKM come from the germline V gene. The CDR3 runs 14 residues. In DNA form, the CDR3 reads TGTGCCAGCAGTTTTAGCCCAGGCCTCGGCGAGCAGTACTTC. Its protein product is CASSFSPGLGEQYF.

The chain has TRBV12-5 and TRBJ2-1; weak D call: TRBD2 (6 bases). This CDR3 is 16 amino acids long. The V end was cut by 3 bases, the J end by 9 bases, with 21 bases between. Germline CDR1 reads LGHNT; CDR2 reads FRNRAP. Here the CDR3 reads CASGFGSGTEWSEQFF. The CDR3 region has the DNA TGTGCTAGTGGTTTTGGCTCCGGGACTGAATGGTCTGAGCAGTTCTTC.

This clone came up once. This sequence joins TRBV5-1 and TRBJ1-2; D is ambiguous. This CDR3 contains 12 residues. The V and J ends lost 8 bases and 4 bases respectively, with 12 bases between them. Germline CDR1 SGHRS, CDR2 YFSETQ. This chain's CDR3 is CASSEEGYGYTF. CDR3 sequence (DNA): TGCGCCAGTTCCGAGGAGGGCTATGGCTACACCTTC. Filled out from reference TRBV5-1 and TRBJ1-2, the complete variable domain reads KAGVTQTPRYLIKTRGQQVTLSCSPISGHRSVSWYQQTPGQGLQFLFEYFSETQRNKGNFPGRFSGRQFSNSRSEMNVSTLELGDSALYLCASSEEGYGYTFGSGTRLTVV.

V and J are TRBV9 and TRBJ2-7; D is ambiguous. V was clipped by 0 bases and J by 6 bases, with 10 bases between them. The CDR3 runs 13 residues. Germline CDR1 is SGDLS and CDR2 is YYNGEE. In nucleotides, the CDR3 is TGTGCCAGCAGCGTAGCTACGACGGGCGAGCAGTACTTC. It encodes CASSVATTGEQYF.

The chain links TRBV13 to TRBJ2-1, with D maybe TRBD2 (5 bases). V lost 1 base and J lost 8, with 9 bases in between. Germline V gene lookup returns CDR1 PRHDT and CDR2 FYEKMQ (reference sequence). The CDR3 runs to 13 residues. This CDR3 reads CASSLEARDEQFF. CDR3 sequence (DNA): TGTGCCAGCAGCTTAGAAGCGAGGGATGAGCAGTTCTTC. Based on the CDR3 plus reference TRBV13 and TRBJ2-1, the full variable domain is AAGVIQSPRHLIKEKRETATLKCYPIPRHDTVYWYQQGPGQDPQFLISFYEKMQSDKGSIPDRFSAQQFSDYHSELNMSSLELGDSALYFCASSLEARDEQFFGPGTRLTVL.

The chain links TRBV19 to TRBJ1-1, with a possible D match to TRBD1 (5 bases). The length of the CDR3 is 13 residues. Germline V CDR1 and CDR2: LNHDA, SQIVND (reference sequence). The V end was cut by 3 bases, the J end by 2 bases, with 7 bases between. The chain's CDR3 is CASSIRGNTEAFF. CDR3 coding DNA: TGTGCCAGTAGTATTAGGGGAAACACTGAAGCTTTCTTT.

This clone was counted a single time. The gene calls are TRBV6-1 and TRBJ2-1, with 13 positions matching TRBD2. This CDR3 region has 17 residues. J gave up 4 bases and V 1 base, and 4 bases lay outside the gene matches. Germline assignment: CDR1 MNHNS and CDR2 SASEGT. This CDR3 reads CASSEGWGLAGYNEQFF. In DNA form, the CDR3 reads TGTGCCAGCAGTGAAGGTTGGGGACTAGCGGGGTACAATGAGCAGTTCTTC.

This clone appeared a few times. This chain uses TRBV4-1 with TRBJ1-3; D is uncertain. CDR1 and CDR2 from the germline V gene are MGHRA and YSYEKL. V was cut by 0 bases and J by 4 bases, with 1 base left in between. The length of the CDR3 is 12 residues. Here the CDR3 DNA reads TGCGCCAGCAGCCAAGAGGGAAACACCATATATTTT. Protein sequence: CASSQEGNTIYF.

Only one count was recorded for this clone. This chain links TRBV5-4 with TRBJ2-7; 12 bases align to TRBD2. V lost 4 bases to trimming and J lost 2 bases; unmatched junction nucleotides: 4. There are 15 residues in the CDR3. CDR1 and CDR2 (germline): SGHNT, YYREEE (reference sequence). The CDR3 bases are TGTGCCAGCAGCCTGACTAGCGGGGGTACCTACGAGCAGTACTTC. Protein sequence: CASSLTSGGTYEQYF.

This chain connects TRBV4-1 to TRBJ2-7; D not resolved. V dropped 0 bases and J dropped 3 bases, with 9 bases sitting between them. CDR3 length: 14 residues. CDR1 and CDR2 from the germline V gene are MGHRA and YSYEKL. Here the CDR3 DNA reads TGCGCCAGCAGCCAAGAACAGACCAACTACGAGCAGTACTTC. Protein: CASSQEQTNYEQYF.

This sequence joins TRBV4-1 and TRBJ1-1; 7 nucleotides match TRBD1. V lost 2 bases, J lost 7 bases, and 7 bases stayed unmatched. This CDR3 is built from 14 residues. Per the germline V gene, CDR1 is MGHRA and CDR2 is YSYEKL. The CDR3 DNA reads as TGCGCCAGCAGCCAACAGGGGGGAAGAGGTGAAGCTTTCTTT. It encodes CASSQQGGRGEAFF.

The genes are TRBV7-2 and TRBJ1-4; no reliable D call. The CDR3 extends over 13 amino acids. Between the trimmed V and J ends, which lost 5 bases and 7 bases, there was a span of 11 bases. Germline lookup yields CDR1 SGHTA and CDR2 FQGNSA. Here the CDR3 DNA reads TGTGCCAGCAGCCCCTCGGGAAGTGAAAAACTGTTTTTT. Its translation: CASSPSGSEKLFF.

The table lists this clone with a count of one. The sample carries other DNA sequences with the same CDR3. V gene TRBV9 combines with J gene TRBJ2-7; 7 bases line up with TRBD2. In germline, CDR1 is SGDLS, CDR2 YYNGEE. The CDR3 consists of 14 residues. The ends lost 0 bases at V and 4 bases at J; junction bases unmatched: 4. The CDR3 DNA reads TGTGCCAGCAGCGTAGGTGGCGGGGGATACGAGCAGTACTTC. Translated, it gives CASSVGGGGYEQYF.

This rearrangement joins TRBV4-1 to TRBJ2-7; D gene unclear. The CDR3 spans 13 residues. Germline V lookup: CDR1 MGHRA, CDR2 YSYEKL. The V end was cut by 1 base, the J end by 3 bases, with 7 bases between. The CDR3 bases are TGCGCCAGCAGCCAAGGGTGGGGCTACGAGCAGTACTTC. Its translation is CASSQGWGYEQYF.

The chain uses TRBV15 and TRBJ2-7; maybe TRBD1 (6 bases). This CDR3 is 15 amino acids long. Per germline, CDR1 LNHNV and CDR2 YYDKDF (reference sequence). Trimming left V 4 bases short and J 7 bases short, with 20 bases between. The CDR3 sequence: CATSIRRGALDEQYF. In DNA form, the CDR3 reads TGTGCCACCAGCATTCGCAGGGGTGCCTTAGATGAGCAGTACTTC.

The chain uses TRBV7-2 and TRBJ2-1; the D call may be TRBD1 or TRBD2 (5 bases each). Trimming took 4 bases from V and 7 from J, leaving 23 bases between them. Germline V gene lookup returns CDR1 SGHTA and CDR2 FQGNSA. The CDR3 loop spans 17 amino acids. CDR3 nucleotide sequence: TGTGCCAGCAGCTCCCGGGGTGGGGGAGCGCATTGGAATGAGCAGTTCTTC. Protein sequence: CASSSRGGGAHWNEQFF.

The chain carries TRBV28 and TRBJ2-1; 8 positions agree with TRBD2. The CDR3 extends over 14 amino acids. V shed 11 bases and J 7 bases; nucleotides not matched to a gene: 13. The germline CDR1 and CDR2 sequences are MDHEN and SYDVKM. For the CDR3, the DNA is TGTGCCTGTCGTCCAGCGGGGGTAGGGAATGAGCAGTTCTTC. This codes for CACRPAGVGNEQFF.

The V gene is TRBV11-3, the J gene TRBJ2-7; D is perhaps TRBD2 (5 bases). V lost 3 bases and J lost 5, with 11 bases in between. The CDR3 is 13 residues long. Germline V gene sequence: CDR1 SGHNT, CDR2 YENEEA. CDR3 residues: CASSFLASHEQYF. The CDR3, as DNA: TGTGCCAGCAGCTTCCTAGCTTCCCACGAGCAGTACTTC.

The chain combines TRBV5-5 with TRBJ1-5; D is uncertain. Germline V lookup: CDR1 SGHKS, CDR2 YYEKEE (reference sequence). With 4 bases removed from V and 4 bases from J, the gap between germline ends came to 9 bases. This CDR3 comprises 13 residues. Here the CDR3 DNA reads TGTGCCAGCAGCCCGGACCGGAATCAGCCCCAGCATTTT. The encoded protein is CASSPDRNQPQHF.

The V and J genes are TRBV27 and TRBJ1-5, with TRBD1 identical over 12 bases. The V segment lost 0 bases and the J segment 7 bases; nucleotides outside the gene matches: 10. Germline lookup yields CDR1 MNHEY and CDR2 SMNVEV (reference sequence). This CDR3 has 18 amino acids. Here the CDR3 reads CASSLSPPGQGARQPQHF. CDR3 DNA sequence: TGTGCCAGCAGTTTATCTCCTCCGGGACAGGGGGCTCGGCAGCCCCAGCATTTT.

V and J are TRBV9 and TRBJ2-7; TRBD2 agrees at 13 bases. Germline V lookup: CDR1 SGDLS, CDR2 YYNGEE. The junction had 6 bases not matched to a gene; V was cut back by 0 bases and J by 6 bases. This CDR3 contains 16 residues. The CDR3: CASSVGAGLAGSEQYF. The CDR3 DNA reads as TGTGCCAGCAGCGTAGGGGCGGGACTAGCGGGATCCGAGCAGTACTTC.